The rows below give T cell receptor beta chains drawn from one sample of a study of somatic mutations in cytotoxic T cells in rheumatoid arthritis. Profiling relied on immunoSEQ multiplex PCR, and the TCRdb table lists in-frame clones only, not all of them. The sample gives under 11,000 clones, 70% to 90% of which show up once; about 12% is in the top ten. Sequencing used CD8+ T cells sorted from blood. All receptors derive from an adult with rheumatoid arthritis. The CDR3 runs from the conserved cysteine through the conserved F or W. Each record gives: clone size, V gene, D gene, J gene, CDR3 DNA, CDR3 protein. A D gene is named only where the DNA matches it firmly. Clone sizes are given selectively: once, few, many, or a class where the clone is expanded.

clone_size: -
v_call: TRBV7-2
d_call: -
j_call: TRBJ2-7
cdr3_nt: TGTGCCAGCAGCTTCGTCGAGGGGCAAGCCTACGAGCAGTACTTC
cdr3_aa: CASSFVEGQAYEQYF

clone_size: -
v_call: TRBV7-8
d_call: TRBD2
j_call: TRBJ2-3
cdr3_nt: TGTGCCAGCAGCTACGGGACTAGCGGGGCCTATACAGATACGCAGTATTTT
cdr3_aa: CASSYGTSGAYTDTQYF

clone_size: -
v_call: TRBV6-6
d_call: TRBD1
j_call: TRBJ1-2
cdr3_nt: TGTGCCAGCAGTCCGGACAGGGGGCCCTATGGCTACACCTTC
cdr3_aa: CASSPDRGPYGYTF

clone_size: -
v_call: TRBV4-3
d_call: -
j_call: TRBJ2-7
cdr3_nt: TGCGCCAGCAGCCAAGATAGGGGGGTCGGGTGGCGAGAGCAGTACTTC
cdr3_aa: CASSQDRGVGWREQYF

clone_size: -
v_call: TRBV5-4
d_call: -
j_call: TRBJ1-2
cdr3_nt: TGTGCCAGCAGCTCCTTCCAGGGTTATAACTATGGCTACACCTTC
cdr3_aa: CASSSFQGYNYGYTF

clone_size: once
v_call: TRBV4-2
d_call: -
j_call: TRBJ2-3
cdr3_nt: TGTGCCAGCAGCCAAGTCGAACTAGGCACAGATACGCAGTATTTT
cdr3_aa: CASSQVELGTDTQYF

clone_size: -
v_call: TRBV5-1
d_call: TRBD2
j_call: TRBJ2-7
cdr3_nt: TGCGCCAGCAGCCCCGGCCTACTAGCGGGCTACGAGCAGTACTTC
cdr3_aa: CASSPGLLAGYEQYF

clone_size: -
v_call: TRBV5-1
d_call: -
j_call: TRBJ1-4
cdr3_nt: TGCGCCAGCAGCTTGTGGGAGGGTTTAAATGAAAAACTGTTTTTT
cdr3_aa: CASSLWEGLNEKLFF

clone_size: -
v_call: TRBV6-6
d_call: TRBD1
j_call: TRBJ1-2
cdr3_nt: TGTGCCAGCAGTTACTCCCACGGACAGGCTAACTATGGCTACACCTTC
cdr3_aa: CASSYSHGQANYGYTF

clone_size: -
v_call: TRBV2
d_call: TRBD1
j_call: TRBJ2-1
cdr3_nt: TGTGCCAGCAGACGGGACAGAAGCTCCTACAATGAGCAGTTCTTC
cdr3_aa: CASRRDRSSYNEQFF

clone_size: -
v_call: TRBV7-9
d_call: TRBD2
j_call: TRBJ2-5
cdr3_nt: TGTGCCAGCAGCTCCCCAGCCAGCGGGGGACCCCAAGAGACCCAGTACTTC
cdr3_aa: CASSSPASGGPQETQYF

clone_size: -
v_call: TRBV19
d_call: TRBD1
j_call: TRBJ1-2
cdr3_nt: TGTGCCACCGGGACAGGGGCCAGCTATGGCTACACCTTC
cdr3_aa: CATGTGASYGYTF

clone_size: once
v_call: TRBV6-5
d_call: -
j_call: TRBJ2-7
cdr3_nt: TGTGCCAGCAGTCAATGGTCCTCCGATTACGAGCAGTACTTC
cdr3_aa: CASSQWSSDYEQYF

clone_size: -
v_call: TRBV6-5
d_call: -
j_call: TRBJ2-5
cdr3_nt: TGTGCCAGCAGTTACAAGGGGTGGACTCAAGAGACCCAGTACTTC
cdr3_aa: CASSYKGWTQETQYF

clone_size: few
v_call: TRBV4-1
d_call: -
j_call: TRBJ1-2
cdr3_nt: TGCGCCAGCAGCCAAGATCCATCGGGGACAATTCCTAGCTACACCTTC
cdr3_aa: CASSQDPSGTIPSYTF

clone_size: -
v_call: TRBV7-9
d_call: -
j_call: TRBJ2-7
cdr3_nt: TGTGCCAGCAGCTCCGGGACTCAAGCCTCCTACGAGCAGTACTTC
cdr3_aa: CASSSGTQASYEQYF

clone_size: -
v_call: TRBV28
d_call: TRBD1
j_call: TRBJ1-5
cdr3_nt: TGTGCCAGCAGCCGCACAGGGGTGGTGAATCAGCCCCAGCATTTT
cdr3_aa: CASSRTGVVNQPQHF

clone_size: -
v_call: TRBV21-1
d_call: -
j_call: TRBJ2-7
cdr3_nt: TGTGCCAGCAGGCTGCAGGTTCCCTACGAGCAGTACTTC
cdr3_aa: CASRLQVPYEQYF

clone_size: once
v_call: TRBV7-8
d_call: -
j_call: TRBJ2-2
cdr3_nt: TGTGCCAGCAGCCCAGCACTACGGACAGACGGGGAGCTGTTTTTT
cdr3_aa: CASSPALRTDGELFF

clone_size: -
v_call: TRBV27
d_call: -
j_call: TRBJ1-6
cdr3_nt: TGTGCCAGCAGTTTAGGCCTGGGGTCCCTATATTCACCCCTCCACTTT
cdr3_aa: CASSLGLGSLYSPLHF

clone_size: -
v_call: TRBV7-6
d_call: -
j_call: TRBJ1-1
cdr3_nt: TGTGCCAGCAGCTTAGCGTTGGGATCGAACACTGAAGCTTTCTTT
cdr3_aa: CASSLALGSNTEAFF

clone_size: few
v_call: TRBV7-2
d_call: -
j_call: TRBJ1-2
cdr3_nt: TGTGCCAGCAGCTTAGGCGGGGACCTCTATGGCTACACCTTC
cdr3_aa: CASSLGGDLYGYTF

clone_size: -
v_call: TRBV5-1
d_call: -
j_call: TRBJ2-1
cdr3_nt: TGCGCCAGCAGCACTGCGAGTGTAAGGTTAAACAATGAGCAGTTCTTC
cdr3_aa: CASSTASVRLNNEQFF

clone_size: -
v_call: TRBV19
d_call: TRBD1
j_call: TRBJ2-1
cdr3_nt: TGTGCCAGTAGTATGGGACAGGTTGAGCAGTTCTTC
cdr3_aa: CASSMGQVEQFF

clone_size: -
v_call: TRBV5-1
d_call: -
j_call: TRBJ2-7
cdr3_nt: TGCGCCAGCAGCTTGTTGTGGGGCGACGAGCAGTACTTC
cdr3_aa: CASSLLWGDEQYF

clone_size: -
v_call: TRBV25-1
d_call: -
j_call: TRBJ1-4
cdr3_nt: TGTGCCAGCAGTGAATACCAGGACCTCGATGAAAAACTGTTTTTT
cdr3_aa: CASSEYQDLDEKLFF

clone_size: once
v_call: TRBV5-1
d_call: TRBD1
j_call: TRBJ2-7
cdr3_nt: TGCGCCAGCAGCTTCGCGGACAGGGGGCCCTACGAGCAGTACTTC
cdr3_aa: CASSFADRGPYEQYF

clone_size: -
v_call: TRBV13
d_call: TRBD1
j_call: TRBJ2-7
cdr3_nt: TGTGCCAGCAGCTCTGGACAGGGCTACTACGAGCAGTACTTC
cdr3_aa: CASSSGQGYYEQYF

clone_size: -
v_call: TRBV6-5
d_call: TRBD1
j_call: TRBJ2-1
cdr3_nt: TGTGCCAGCAGTTCCGGGACAGCCTCGGGGCATGAGCAGTTCTTC
cdr3_aa: CASSSGTASGHEQFF

clone_size: -
v_call: TRBV5-1
d_call: TRBD1
j_call: TRBJ1-1
cdr3_nt: TGCGCCAGCAGCTTGGTTGGGACAGTGAACACTGAAGCTTTCTTT
cdr3_aa: CASSLVGTVNTEAFF

clone_size: -
v_call: TRBV5-5
d_call: -
j_call: TRBJ1-5
cdr3_nt: TGTGCCAGCAGCCCAGCGGAGATTAGCAATCAGCCCCAGCATTTT
cdr3_aa: CASSPAEISNQPQHF

clone_size: -
v_call: TRBV13
d_call: -
j_call: TRBJ2-7
cdr3_nt: TGTGCCAGCAGCTTAGAGGGGACCGAGCAGTACTTC
cdr3_aa: CASSLEGTEQYF

clone_size: -
v_call: TRBV29-1
d_call: -
j_call: TRBJ1-4
cdr3_nt: TGCAGCGTTGAAGATCCGACTGCAACTAATGAAAAACTGTTTTTT
cdr3_aa: CSVEDPTATNEKLFF

clone_size: -
v_call: TRBV12-5
d_call: TRBD2
j_call: TRBJ2-1
cdr3_nt: TGTGCTAGTGGTCCGGGGGGGAACTACAATGAGCAGTTCTTC
cdr3_aa: CASGPGGNYNEQFF

clone_size: -
v_call: TRBV4-1
d_call: TRBD1
j_call: TRBJ1-5
cdr3_nt: TGCGCCAGCAGCCAAGGGGACAGGGGGTATCAGCCCCAGCATTTT
cdr3_aa: CASSQGDRGYQPQHF

clone_size: -
v_call: TRBV19
d_call: -
j_call: TRBJ1-3
cdr3_nt: TGTGCCAGTAGTTTCGGACAGACCTCTGGAAACACCATATATTTT
cdr3_aa: CASSFGQTSGNTIYF

clone_size: -
v_call: TRBV15
d_call: TRBD1
j_call: TRBJ1-2
cdr3_nt: TGTGCCACCAGCGAGAACAGGGGGCTCTACTATGGCTACACCTTC
cdr3_aa: CATSENRGLYYGYTF

clone_size: once
v_call: TRBV29-1
d_call: -
j_call: TRBJ1-3
cdr3_nt: TGCAGCGTCGTTGGAGCCGGAAACACCATATATTTT
cdr3_aa: CSVVGAGNTIYF

clone_size: -
v_call: TRBV7-3
d_call: TRBD2
j_call: TRBJ2-1
cdr3_nt: TGTGCCAGCAGCGACGTACTAGCGGGGGGGCACGGTGAGCAGTTCTTC
cdr3_aa: CASSDVLAGGHGEQFF

clone_size: -
v_call: TRBV5-6
d_call: TRBD1
j_call: TRBJ1-5
cdr3_nt: TGTGCCAGCAGCTTGGGGCCCGGGACAGGGAGGTTCAATCAGCCCCAGCATTTT
cdr3_aa: CASSLGPGTGRFNQPQHF